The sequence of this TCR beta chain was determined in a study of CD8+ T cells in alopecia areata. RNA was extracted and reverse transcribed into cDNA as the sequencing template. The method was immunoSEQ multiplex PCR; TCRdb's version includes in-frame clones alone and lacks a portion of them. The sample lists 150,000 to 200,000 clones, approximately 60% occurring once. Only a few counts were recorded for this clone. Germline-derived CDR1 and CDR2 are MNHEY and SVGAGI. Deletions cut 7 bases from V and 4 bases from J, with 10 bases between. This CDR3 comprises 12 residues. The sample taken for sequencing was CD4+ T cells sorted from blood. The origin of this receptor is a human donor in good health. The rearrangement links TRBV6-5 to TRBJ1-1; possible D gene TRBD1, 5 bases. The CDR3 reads CASKAGTTEAFF. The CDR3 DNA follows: TGTGCCAGCAAGGCAGGGACCACTGAAGCTTTCTTT.